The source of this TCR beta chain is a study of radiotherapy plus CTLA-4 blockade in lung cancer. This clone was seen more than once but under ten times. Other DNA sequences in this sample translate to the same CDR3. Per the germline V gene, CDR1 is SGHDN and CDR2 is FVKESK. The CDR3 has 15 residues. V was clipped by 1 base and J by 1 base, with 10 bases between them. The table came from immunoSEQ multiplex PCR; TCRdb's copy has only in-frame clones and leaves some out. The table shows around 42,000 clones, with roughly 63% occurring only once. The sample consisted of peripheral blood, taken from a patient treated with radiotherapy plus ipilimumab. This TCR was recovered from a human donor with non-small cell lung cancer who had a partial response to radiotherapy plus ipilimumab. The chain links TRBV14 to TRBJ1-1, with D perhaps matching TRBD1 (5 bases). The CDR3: CASSQAAGGNTEAFF. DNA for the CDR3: TGTGCCAGCAGCCAAGCGGCGGGGGGGAACACTGAAGCTTTCTTT.